This TCR beta chain was documented in a study of blood T cell repertoires in COVID-19. About the study: T cells, B-cell-depleted T cells, or PBMCs supplied cDNA or gDNA.

The junction had 12 bases not matched to a gene; V was cut back by 5 bases and J by 4 bases. Germline CDR1 and CDR2: MNHEY and SVGEGT. This CDR3 comprises 16 residues. Per the original data handling: Scientists estimated how many nucleated cells there were by amplifying reference gene primers. Method: immunoSEQ multiplex PCR; TCRdb's copy keeps in-frame clones and lacks some. The DNA was the basis for D and trimming; V, J and clone size are from that table. Here the sample spans approximately 300,000 clones, roughly 85% being singletons. Enrollees, roughly 18 to 89 years old, lived in 24 US areas. Cohort assignment relied on participant-reported clinical history.

The chain links TRBV6-2 or TRBV6-3 to TRBJ2-7, with 9 bases identical to TRBD1. This TCR was recovered from a woman in her twenties or thirties who had been exposed to COVID-19. Sequencing used PBMCs or T cells enriched from blood (not recorded which). The CDR3, as DNA: TGTGCCAGCAGTGATAGATCCGGGACAGGGAGATACGAGCAGTACTTC. This gives the protein CASSDRSGTGRYEQYF.